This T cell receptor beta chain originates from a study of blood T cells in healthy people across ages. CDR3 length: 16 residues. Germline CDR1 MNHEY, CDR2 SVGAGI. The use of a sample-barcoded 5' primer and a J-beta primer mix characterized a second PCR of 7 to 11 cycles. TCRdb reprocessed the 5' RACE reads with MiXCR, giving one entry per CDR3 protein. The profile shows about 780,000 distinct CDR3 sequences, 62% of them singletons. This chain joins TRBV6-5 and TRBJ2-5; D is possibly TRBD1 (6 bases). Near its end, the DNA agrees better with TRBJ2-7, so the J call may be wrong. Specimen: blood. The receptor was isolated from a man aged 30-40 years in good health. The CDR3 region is CASSSVGATVPYEQYF. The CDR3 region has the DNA TGTGCCAGCAGTTCCGTGGGGGCTACGGTCCCCTACGAGCAGTACTTC.